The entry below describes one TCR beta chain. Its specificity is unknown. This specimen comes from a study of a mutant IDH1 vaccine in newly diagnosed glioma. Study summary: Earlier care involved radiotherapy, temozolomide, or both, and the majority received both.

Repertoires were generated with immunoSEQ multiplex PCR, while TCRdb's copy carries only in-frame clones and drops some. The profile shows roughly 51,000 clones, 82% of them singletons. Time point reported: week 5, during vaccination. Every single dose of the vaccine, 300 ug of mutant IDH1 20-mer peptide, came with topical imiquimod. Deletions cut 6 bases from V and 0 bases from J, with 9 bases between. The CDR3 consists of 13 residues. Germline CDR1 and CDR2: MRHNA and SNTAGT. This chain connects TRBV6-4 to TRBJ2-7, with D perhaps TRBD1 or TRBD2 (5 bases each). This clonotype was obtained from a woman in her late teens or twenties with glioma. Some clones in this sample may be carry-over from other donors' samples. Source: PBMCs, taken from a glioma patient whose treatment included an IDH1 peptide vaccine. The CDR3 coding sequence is TGTGCCAGCAGGGGGGACGGCTCCTACGAGCAGTACTTC. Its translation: CASRGDGSYEQYF.